This paragraph covers one T cell receptor beta chain sequence. CDR1 and CDR2 (germline): SGHVS, FQNEAQ. CDR3 length: 16 residues. V was clipped by 6 bases and J by 10 bases; unmatched bases: 15. The data stem from a study of blood T cell repertoires in COVID-19. Turning to the study itself: PBMCs, B-cell-depleted T cells, or T cells provided the cDNA or gDNA that made up the material.

TCRdb's table, derived via immunoSEQ multiplex PCR, lists solely in-frame clones and lacks some. Found here are hundreds of thousands of clones, almost 90% of them singletons; the top ten hold around 7.9%. The sequenced sample was peripheral blood. The origin of this receptor is a woman aged 65 to 85 with COVID-19, enrolled during active disease. This rearrangement joins TRBV7-8 to TRBJ2-1, with 10 bases lining up with TRBD2. The CDR3: CASSFLSGGATTEQFF. CDR3 in DNA: TGTGCCAGCAGTTTCCTCAGCGGGGGGGCGACGACGGAGCAGTTCTTC.